One sample yielded the 15 T cell receptor beta chains listed below, sequenced in a study of blood T cell repertoires in COVID-19. Sequenced by immunoSEQ multiplex PCR; TCRdb stores in-frame clones only, minus some. The data show 170,000 or so clones, about 87% seen once. The sample taken for sequencing was peripheral blood. The receptor set was obtained from a middle-aged man with active or convalescent COVID-19.

Details on this clone: An end of the junction does not agree with germline; a read error may underlie this. The rearrangement joins TRBV7-9 to TRBJ1-4; D remains unclear. Germline lookup yields CDR1 SEHNR and CDR2 FQNEAQ (reference sequence). The CDR3 has 15 amino acids. The CDR3 protein is CASSLDGGTIEKLFF. The CDR3 coding sequence is TGTGCCAGCAGCTTAGACGGTGGAACTATTGAAAAACTGTTTTTT. The variable domain in full, with the rest retrieved from reference TRBV7-9 and TRBJ1-4, is DTGVSQNPRHKITKRGQNVTFRCDPISEHNRLYWYRQTLGQGPEFLTYFQNEAQLEKSRLLSDRFSAERPKGSFSTLEIQRTEQGDSAMYLCASSLDGGTIEKLFFGSGTQLSVL.

This clone was recorded at least ten times. The chain couples TRBV29-1 to TRBJ2-2; 7 bases fit TRBD1. This CDR3 is 15 amino acids long. Germline trimming cut 3 bases from V and 0 bases from J; bases unmatched to any gene: 4. CDR1 is SQVTM, CDR2 ANQGSEA, per germline. The CDR3, as DNA: TGCAGCGTTGAGGGGACAGAGACGAACACCGGGGAGCTGTTTTTT. Encoded protein: CSVEGTETNTGELFF.

This clone was seen only once. Other DNA sequences from this sample encode an identical CDR3 as well. V is TRBV5-1 and J is TRBJ2-2; TRBD1 agrees at 9 bases. CDR1 and CDR2 (germline): SGHRS, YFSETQ. The CDR3 has 15 residues. V gave up 4 bases and J gave up 5 bases; unmatched junction bases: 6. The CDR3 DNA reads as TGCGCCAGCAGCCCAGGACAGGGGAGGACCGGGGAGCTGTTTTTT. Residues: CASSPGQGRTGELFF.

To note about this clone: This sample includes further DNA sequences coding for the same CDR3. V usage is TRBV29-1 and J usage is TRBJ1-1; D not certain. V lost 4 bases to trimming and J lost 0 bases, with 9 bases between them. Germline loops: CDR1 SQVTM, CDR2 ANQGSEA. The CDR3 loop spans 13 amino acids. CDR3 loop: CSVAGRMNTEAFF. The CDR3, as DNA: TGCAGCGTTGCCGGCAGGATGAACACTGAAGCTTTCTTT.

The rearrangement links TRBV12-3 or TRBV12-4 to TRBJ2-7; 7 bases match TRBD1. The CDR3 has 13 amino acids. Trimming cost V 4 bases and J 4 bases; bases outside gene matches: 4. CDR3 sequence (DNA): TGTGCCAGCAGTTCGGGACAGAGGTACGAGCAGTACTTC. Protein sequence: CASSSGQRYEQYF.

V is TRBV18 and J is TRBJ1-1; D may be TRBD1 (6 bases). The germline gives CDR1 KGHSH, CDR2 LQKENI. V lost 5 bases, J lost 5 bases, and 15 bases lay in between. This CDR3 has 14 amino acids. CDR3 protein: CASSNGGRGTEAFF. In DNA, the CDR3 is TGTGCCAGCTCAAATGGGGGCAGAGGGACTGAAGCTTTCTTT.

The V and J genes are TRBV15 and TRBJ1-1, with TRBD1 identical over 8 bases. CDR3 length: 16 residues. The junction had 11 bases not matched to a gene; V was cut back by 3 bases and J by 5 bases. Germline CDR1 is LNHNV and CDR2 is YYDKDF (reference sequence). The CDR3 here is CATSRKVGQGETEAFF. The CDR3 DNA sequence: TGTGCCACCAGCAGGAAGGTAGGACAGGGAGAAACTGAAGCTTTCTTT. Using reference TRBV15 and TRBJ1-1 for the parts outside the CDR3, the full variable domain is DAMVIQNPRYQVTQFGKPVTLSCSQTLNHNVMYWYQQKSSQAPKLLFHYYDKDFNNEADTPDNFQSRRPNTSFCFLDIRSPGLGDTAMYLCATSRKVGQGETEAFFGQGTRLTVV.

The CDR3 reads CASSLSSSYNSPLHF. The CDR3, as DNA: TGTGCCAGCAGCTTGTCGAGCTCCTATAATTCACCCCTCCACTTT. The chain is built from TRBV5-6 and TRBJ1-6; D is unresolved. The CDR3 consists of 15 residues. Trimming pared 1 base from V and 0 bases from J, leaving 5 bases between. Germline V gene data show CDR1 as SGHDT and CDR2 as YYEEEE.

The V gene is TRBV19, the J gene TRBJ2-3; a weak D match, TRBD2 (6 bases). Trimming left V 6 bases short and J 2 bases short, with 12 bases between. The length of the CDR3 is 14 residues. Germline V gene data show CDR1 as LNHDA and CDR2 as SQIVND (reference sequence). The CDR3 region has the DNA TGTGCCAGTAGGAGTAGCGGAATCACAGATACGCAGTATTTT. The encoded protein is CASRSSGITDTQYF.

J is TRBJ2-5 and V is TRBV9; a weak D match, TRBD1 (5 bases). The CDR3 sequence is 13 residues long. CDR1 and CDR2 from the germline V gene are SGDLS and YYNGEE. Trimming removed 0 bases at V and 4 bases at J, with 7 bases between. The CDR3 bases are TGTGCCAGCAGCGTAGACCAGGGAGAGACCCAGTACTTC. Translating it yields CASSVDQGETQYF.

As for this clone: Other nucleotide sequences from this sample produce the same CDR3. This chain links TRBV7-8 with TRBJ2-7; 13 nucleotides match TRBD2. This CDR3 has 15 residues. Germline V CDR1 and CDR2: SGHVS, FQNEAQ. Losses at the gene ends were 1 base for V and 3 bases for J; bases not matched to a gene: 0. The CDR3: CASSLGTSGGYEQYF. As DNA, the CDR3 is TGTGCCAGCAGCTTAGGGACTAGCGGGGGCTACGAGCAGTACTTC.

Here the CDR3 reads CASSLEGGTILTGELFF. The CDR3 nucleotides read TGTGCCAGCAGCTTGGAAGGAGGAACCATCCTGACCGGGGAGCTGTTTTTT. V usage is TRBV5-4 and J usage is TRBJ2-2, with a possible D match to TRBD2 (5 bases). The CDR3 is 17 residues long. Germline-derived CDR1 and CDR2 are SGHNT and YYREEE (reference sequence). Trimming left V 0 bases short and J 5 bases short, with 17 bases between.

This chain connects TRBV7-3 to TRBJ1-1, with D tentatively TRBD1 (5 bases). This CDR3 contains 13 residues. Germline CDR1 reads SGHTA; CDR2 reads FQGTGA. Trimming pared 2 bases from V and 8 bases from J, leaving 12 bases between. The CDR3 loop reads CASSLLGQGEAFF. As DNA, the CDR3 is TGTGCCAGCAGCTTACTGGGGCAGGGAGAAGCTTTCTTT.

This chain connects TRBV3-1 (or the pseudogene TRBV3-2) to TRBJ1-4, with TRBD1 matching over 9 bases. CDR3 length equals 15 residues. Trimming cost V 5 bases and J 8 bases; bases outside gene matches: 9. Germline V lookup: CDR1 LGHDT, CDR2 YNNKEL (reference sequence). The CDR3 sequence: CASSESGTGREKLFF. The CDR3 DNA reads TGTGCCAGCAGCGAATCCGGGACAGGGCGCGAAAAACTGTTTTTT.

Only a few counts were recorded for this clone. This chain links TRBV28 with TRBJ1-1; D perhaps matches TRBD1 (6 bases). CDR3 length: 12 amino acids. Trimming shortened V by 2 bases and J by 6 bases, and 7 bases separated the two germline ends. Looked up from germline, CDR1 is MDHEN and CDR2 is SYDVKM. The CDR3 DNA reads as TGTGCCAGCAGTTTAGGGGGCGCTGAAGCTTTCTTT. It encodes CASSLGGAEAFF.